The 22 T cell receptor beta chains in this list originate from one sample, sequenced in a study of T cell clonotyping in hematopoietic cell transplantation. This table comes from immunoSEQ multiplex PCR, and its TCRdb copy is limited to in-frame clones, with some not included. The table has 2,500 to 4,000 clones, approximately 90% seen once. This sample comprised PBMCs, obtained at the time of graft-versus-host disease after allogeneic stem cell transplant. Receptors were obtained from a male patient aged 60-69 years who had an allogeneic stem cell transplant from a related donor, so the T cells may come from the graft donor. Some clones in this sample may be carry-over from other donors' samples.

V is TRBV5-6 and J is TRBJ1-6; D is unresolved. This CDR3 is built from 14 residues. Deletions cut 4 bases from V and 8 bases from J, with 13 bases between. CDR1 and CDR2 from the germline V gene are SGHDT and YYEEEE. Here the CDR3 DNA reads TGTGCCAGCAGCCCTGGACGCGGGTATTCACCCCTCCACTTT. Translating it yields CASSPGRGYSPLHF.

The chain employs TRBV6-6 and TRBJ1-2, with 8 bases fitting TRBD1. Germline V gene lookup returns CDR1 MNHNY and CDR2 SVGAGI (reference sequence). CDR3 size: 14 residues. V lost 6 bases and J lost 6; bases outside the gene matches: 9. The CDR3 loop reads CASRPGTGNHGYTF. The CDR3, as DNA: TGTGCCAGCAGACCCGGGACAGGCAACCATGGCTACACCTTC.

The chain links TRBV6-5 to TRBJ1-2; D uncertain. The CDR3 covers 13 residues. The V gene lost 6 bases and the J gene lost 0 bases, with 8 bases spanning the gap. The germline CDR1 and CDR2 sequences are MNHEY and SVGAGI. CDR3 nucleotides: TGTGCCAGCAGGGCAGGACCTAACTATGGCTACACCTTC. Its translation is CASRAGPNYGYTF.

This chain joins TRBV5-8 and TRBJ2-2, with 10 bases fitting TRBD1. CDR1 is SGHTS and CDR2 is YDEGEE in the germline V gene. CDR3 length: 16 residues. With V trimmed by 0 bases and J by 4 bases, 3 bases remained unmatched. The CDR3 loop is CASSLATGGATGELFF. In DNA form, the CDR3 reads TGTGCCAGCAGCTTGGCGACAGGGGGCGCCACCGGGGAGCTGTTTTTT.

V usage is TRBV11-2 and J usage is TRBJ2-1, with 10 bases matching TRBD2. CDR1 and CDR2 (germline): SGHAT, FQNNGV. Trimming at V came to 9 bases and at J to 6 bases, leaving 5 bases not matched to a gene. CDR3 length: 13 residues. The CDR3 sequence is CASQVAGGNEQFF. CDR3 in DNA: TGTGCCAGTCAAGTAGCGGGGGGCAATGAGCAGTTCTTC.

The CDR3 coding sequence is TGTGCCAGCACCCTTGACCCCTACGAGCAGTACTTC. It encodes CASTLDPYEQYF. The rearrangement links TRBV6-6 to TRBJ2-7, with unresolved D. The CDR3 contains 12 residues. Germline V gene data show CDR1 as MNHNY and CDR2 as SVGAGI (reference sequence). Trimming took 7 bases from V and 2 from J, leaving 9 bases between them.

V usage is TRBV4-2 and J usage is TRBJ2-5; D is unclear. This CDR3 contains 13 residues. The germline V gene has CDR1 LGHNA and CDR2 YNFKEQ. Trimming removed 0 bases from V and 5 bases from J, with 7 bases in between. CDR3 loop: CASSQDLIETQYF. The CDR3 coding sequence is TGTGCCAGCAGCCAAGATCTTATCGAGACCCAGTACTTC.

The chain employs TRBV4-3 and TRBJ2-2, with 11 bases fitting TRBD2. The J segment lost 5 bases and the V segment lost 0 bases, leaving 5 bases of the junction unmatched. CDR1 and CDR2 from the germline V gene are LGHNA and YSLEER. The CDR3 is 17 residues long. CDR3 nucleotides: TGCGCCAGCAGCCAAGATCGTCTAGCGGGGGGTACCGGGGAGCTGTTTTTT. Translating it yields CASSQDRLAGGTGELFF.

This chain joins TRBV7-9 and TRBJ2-3, with 11 positions matching TRBD2. J lost 5 bases, V lost 5 bases, and 3 bases had no gene match. The CDR3 is 14 residues long. CDR1 is SEHNR and CDR2 is FQNEAQ in the germline V gene (reference sequence). In nucleotides, the CDR3 is TGTGCCAGCAGCACTAGCGGGGGTGGAGATACGCAGTATTTT. Its protein is CASSTSGGGDTQYF.

This clone appeared a single time. The chain recombines TRBV7-3 with TRBJ1-2; 10 bases fit TRBD1. V was pared by 6 bases and J by 6 bases, with 4 bases of the junction left unmatched. This CDR3 has 13 residues. In germline, CDR1 is SGHTA, CDR2 FQGTGA. The CDR3 region has the DNA TGTGCCAGCAGTTCCGGGACAGGGGATGGCTACACCTTC. Protein: CASSSGTGDGYTF.

The chain recombines TRBV19 with TRBJ2-1; 7 positions agree with TRBD1. After removal of 8 bases from V and 4 bases from J, the junction contained 11 bases not matched to a gene. Germline V gene lookup returns CDR1 LNHDA and CDR2 SQIVND (reference sequence). This CDR3 is built from 15 residues. The CDR3, as DNA: TGTGCCAGTTTAGGGAACGCCAGGGGGTACAATGAGCAGTTCTTC. Translation: CASLGNARGYNEQFF.

The chain recombines TRBV7-3 with TRBJ2-1; 8 bases agree with TRBD2. The CDR3 contains 16 residues. J gave up 5 bases and V 1 base, and 7 bases lay outside the gene matches. Germline CDR1 and CDR2: SGHTA and FQGTGA. Here the CDR3 reads CASSLSTSGPHNEQFF. DNA of the CDR3: TGTGCCAGCAGCTTAAGCACTAGCGGACCCCACAATGAGCAGTTCTTC.

The chain is built from TRBV11-2 and TRBJ2-2; unclear D gene. The CDR3 totals 18 residues. Between the trimmed V and J ends, which lost 5 bases and 5 bases, there was a span of 24 bases. Germline V gives CDR1 SGHAT, CDR2 FQNNGV. CDR3 sequence (DNA): TGTGCCAGCAGCGCCCGTTACGACGCTACCGGAAGGACCGGGGAGCTGTTTTTT. Residues: CASSARYDATGRTGELFF.

This clone turned up a few times. The genes are TRBV7-6 and TRBJ2-1; a possible D gene is TRBD1 (6 bases). CDR3 size: 14 residues. With 2 bases removed from V and 12 bases from J, the gap between germline ends came to 17 bases. Germline V lookup: CDR1 SGHVS, CDR2 FNYEAQ. In DNA form, the CDR3 reads TGTGCCAGCAGCTTAAAGACAACAGGGTATGGGCAGTTCTTC. It codes for CASSLKTTGYGQFF.

The chain joins TRBV9 to TRBJ1-5; unclear D gene. This CDR3 region has 13 residues. Trimming removed 0 bases from V and 3 bases from J, with 4 bases in between. Germline lookup yields CDR1 SGDLS and CDR2 YYNGEE. The CDR3 protein is CASSVDTNQPQHF. CDR3 DNA: TGTGCCAGCAGCGTAGATACCAATCAGCCCCAGCATTTT. The full variable domain, its missing parts supplied by reference TRBV9 and TRBJ1-5, is DSGVTQTPKHLITATGQRVTLRCSPRSGDLSVYWYQQSLDQGLQFLIQYYNGEERAKGNILERFSAQQFPDLHSELNLSSLELGDSALYFCASSVDTNQPQHFGDGTRLSIL.

This clone was seen only a few times. This sequence joins TRBV27 and TRBJ1-1, with a weak D call TRBD1 (5 bases). The CDR3 totals 17 residues. V was clipped by 6 bases and J by 1 base, with 21 bases between them. Per germline, CDR1 MNHEY and CDR2 SMNVEV (reference sequence). Written as DNA, the CDR3 is TGTGCCAGCAGGACGACAGTTTGGTCAACCCCGAACACTGAAGCTTTCTTT. Amino acid sequence: CASRTTVWSTPNTEAFF.

The V gene is TRBV2, the J gene TRBJ2-3; possibly TRBD1 for D (6 bases). The V gene's germline CDR1 is SNHLY and CDR2 FYNNEI. Between the trimmed V and J ends, which lost 6 bases and 2 bases, there was a span of 15 bases. This CDR3 spans 15 amino acids. The CDR3 protein is CASSERQANTDTQYF. The DNA of the CDR3 is TGTGCCAGCAGCGAGCGACAGGCGAACACAGATACGCAGTATTTT.

The chain employs TRBV5-4 and TRBJ1-2; 8 positions match TRBD1. Germline values: CDR1 SGHNT, CDR2 YYREEE (reference sequence). J lost 6 bases, V lost 0 bases, and 4 bases had no gene match. The CDR3 sequence is 14 residues long. The CDR3 protein is CASSLVDRGDGYTF. In DNA form, the CDR3 reads TGTGCCAGCAGCTTGGTAGACAGGGGAGATGGCTACACCTTC.

V usage is TRBV7-9 and J usage is TRBJ2-3; TRBD1 aligns across 7 bases. V dropped 0 bases and J dropped 2; count of bases not matched to a gene: 8. Per the germline V gene, CDR1 is SEHNR and CDR2 is FQNEAQ (reference sequence). The CDR3 has 17 amino acids. CDR3 amino acids: CASSLALQGQFTDTQYF. Here the CDR3 DNA reads TGTGCCAGCAGCTTAGCACTTCAGGGACAGTTCACAGATACGCAGTATTTT.

V gene TRBV5-1 combines with J gene TRBJ2-7, with D possibly TRBD2 on 5 matching bases. The CDR3 is 16 residues long. V was clipped by 0 bases and J by 2 bases, with 15 bases between them. The germline V gene has CDR1 SGHRS and CDR2 YFSETQ. The chain's CDR3 is CASSLGGGLSTYEQYF. CDR3 DNA sequence: TGCGCCAGCAGCTTGGGGGGTGGACTTTCAACCTACGAGCAGTACTTC.

CDR3 region: CASRLTKLSGYGYTF. The CDR3 coding sequence is TGCGCCAGCAGGTTAACGAAACTTTCTGGCTATGGCTACACCTTC. The rearrangement links TRBV4-3 to TRBJ1-2; D is ambiguous. CDR1 is LGHNA, CDR2 YSLEER, per germline. V was cut by 6 bases and J by 4 bases, with 18 bases left in between. CDR3 length: 15 amino acids.

The chain recombines TRBV2 with TRBJ1-2; D is undetermined. The CDR3 covers 16 residues. From germline, CDR1 is SNHLY and CDR2 FYNNEI. The V end lost 6 bases, the J end lost 3 bases, and 20 bases lay between the germline ends. DNA for the CDR3: TGTGCCAGCAGCGACCCCCATGAAAAGACGGACTATGGCTACACCTTC. Its translation is CASSDPHEKTDYGYTF.